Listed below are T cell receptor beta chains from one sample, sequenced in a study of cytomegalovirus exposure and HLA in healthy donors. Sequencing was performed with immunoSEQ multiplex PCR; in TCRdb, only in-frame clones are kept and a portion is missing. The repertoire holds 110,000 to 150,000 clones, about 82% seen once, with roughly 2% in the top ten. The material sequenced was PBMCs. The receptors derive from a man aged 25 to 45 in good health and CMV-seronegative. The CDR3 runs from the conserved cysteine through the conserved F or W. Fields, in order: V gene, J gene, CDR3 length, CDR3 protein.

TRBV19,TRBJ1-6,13,CASSPRINSPLHF
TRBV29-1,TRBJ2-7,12,CSVGAGNYEQYF
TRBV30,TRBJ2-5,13,CAWSFPGEVTQYF
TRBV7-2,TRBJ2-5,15,CASSLIPLGGETQYF
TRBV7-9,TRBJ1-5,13,CASSLEGDQPQHF
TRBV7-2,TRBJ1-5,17,CASSLYLGQGFNQPQHF
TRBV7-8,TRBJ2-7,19,CASSVTGTLTSGGPNEQYF
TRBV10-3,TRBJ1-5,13,CAISPTGNQPQHF
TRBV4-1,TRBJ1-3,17,CASSQGLRQNSGNTIYF
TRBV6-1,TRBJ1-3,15,CASILQGASGNTIYF
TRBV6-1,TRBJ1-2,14,CASSEGGTSYGYTF
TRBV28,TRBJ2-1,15,CASSDEGAGGPWRFF
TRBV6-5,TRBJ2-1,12,CASRRQYNEQFF
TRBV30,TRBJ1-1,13,CALRVTQNTEAFF